This T cell receptor beta chain was recorded in a study of graft-versus-host responses after intestinal transplantation. Study background: Recipients had multivisceral, liver-intestinal, or isolated intestinal transplants. Induction using anti-thymocyte globulin, followed by tacrolimus and steroids for two to four years, was given to all recipients.

Study-wide points: Some GvH clones appeared in ileal mucosa or blood before recipient bone marrow. Peak GvH clone levels in circulation were associated with early post-transplant HvG declines.

Comments on this clone: What it binds is unknown.

The data were produced by immunoSEQ multiplex PCR, yet TCRdb's version contains in-frame clones alone and is incomplete. The data show about 98,000 clones, approximately 85% seen once. Germline CDR1 is WSHSY and CDR2 is SAAADI. The CDR3 runs to 16 residues. V shed 6 bases, J shed 2 bases, and the junction held 10 bases outside the gene matches. The rearrangement links TRBV10-2 to TRBJ2-5; 9 positions match TRBD1. This TCR derives from a human patient who received an intestinal transplant, so some T cells may come from the graft donor. The sequenced sample was PBMCs, obtained 255 days after intestinal transplant. DNA for the CDR3: TGCGCCAGCAGCGTACCGGGGACAGGGCCTCAAGAGACCCAGTACTTC. Amino acid sequence: CASSVPGTGPQETQYF.